The TCR beta chain under discussion was sequenced for a study of shared clonotypes between healthy human individuals. Per the germline V gene, CDR1 is SGHDN and CDR2 is FVKESK. The ends were cut back, 7 bases at V and 6 bases at J, with 13 bases in the middle. The length of the CDR3 is 13 residues. Libraries were prepared by immunoSEQ multiplex PCR; TCRdb keeps only in-frame clonotypes and omits some of them. The table records roughly 2.1 million clones, 85% to 95% of them present only once. CD8 cells regarded as naive lacked CD45RO, were positively chosen for CCR7, and omitted terminally differentiated effector memory CD45RA+ cells.

Sequences were obtained from naive CD8+ T cells from PBMCs. The receptor comes from a man younger than 35 in good health. Some clones in this sample may be carry-over from other donors' samples. The chain combines TRBV14 with TRBJ1-5, with D possibly matching TRBD1 (6 bases). In DNA form, the CDR3 reads TGTGCCAGCAACGAGGGACACGGTCAGCCCCAGCATTTT. Protein sequence: CASNEGHGQPQHF.